This T cell receptor (beta chain) appears in the sequencing data of a study of OX40 agonist ivuxolimab in advanced cancers. CDR3 length equals 15 residues. Germline V gene data show CDR1 as SEHNR and CDR2 as FQNEAQ (reference sequence). V lost 2 bases and J 4 bases, leaving 14 bases between the germline ends. The assay was immunoSEQ multiplex PCR, and TCRdb's table has in-frame clones only and misses some. The repertoire includes roughly 30,000 clones, approximately 91% of them detected once, and 58% sits in the top ten. The sequences come from CD4+ or CD8+ T cells sorted from blood, collected in a trial of the OX40 agonist ivuxolimab. The source is an adult with an advanced solid tumor such as melanoma, head and neck, liver or kidney cancer. The chain is built from TRBV7-9 and TRBJ1-2; a possible D gene is TRBD1 (5 bases). The CDR3 protein is CASSLLETATYGYTF. The DNA of the CDR3 is TGTGCCAGCAGCTTATTGGAGACAGCGACCTATGGCTACACCTTC.